The clone carrying this T cell receptor (beta chain) was recorded many times. Its antigen is as yet unknown. Both blood RNA, taken from unsorted whole blood, and germline DNA were extracted. Chronic HBV infection was present, with no prior treatment. This specimen belongs to a study of tumor-infiltrating lymphocytes in primary liver carcinoma. Study findings and constraints: Lesser overlap characterized tumor-adjacent and tumor-blood pairs relative to tumor region pairs. Tumor samples exhibited a significantly greater top-250-clone fraction than blood samples (p = 0.039).

V lost 6 bases to trimming and J lost 3 bases, with 9 bases between them. Germline V CDR1 and CDR2: MNHEY, SVGAGI. This CDR3 is 13 amino acids long. From about 530 ng total RNA, TCR beta cDNA was generated with a primer in the constant region. Libraries for TCR beta were built through three nested multiplex PCR rounds, which together made up a slightly modified ARM-PCR procedure. Investigators reported that the first two PCR rounds, at 10 to 11 cycles each, used TRBV1-TRBV30 forward primers with a C-beta reverse primer. TCRdb processed the multiplex PCR reads anew with MiXCR; each CDR3 protein has one entry. The table has 300,000 to 400,000 distinct CDR3 sequences, approximately 64% seen once.

Sequenced material: peripheral blood. V usage is TRBV6-5 and J usage is TRBJ1-5; tentatively, D is TRBD1 (6 bases). This sequence was found in a man between 40 and 49 years old with primary liver carcinoma and hepatitis B virus infection. This CDR3 is CASRDSYNQPQHF. The CDR3 coding sequence is TGTGCCAGCAGGGACAGTTACAATCAGCCCCAGCATTTT.